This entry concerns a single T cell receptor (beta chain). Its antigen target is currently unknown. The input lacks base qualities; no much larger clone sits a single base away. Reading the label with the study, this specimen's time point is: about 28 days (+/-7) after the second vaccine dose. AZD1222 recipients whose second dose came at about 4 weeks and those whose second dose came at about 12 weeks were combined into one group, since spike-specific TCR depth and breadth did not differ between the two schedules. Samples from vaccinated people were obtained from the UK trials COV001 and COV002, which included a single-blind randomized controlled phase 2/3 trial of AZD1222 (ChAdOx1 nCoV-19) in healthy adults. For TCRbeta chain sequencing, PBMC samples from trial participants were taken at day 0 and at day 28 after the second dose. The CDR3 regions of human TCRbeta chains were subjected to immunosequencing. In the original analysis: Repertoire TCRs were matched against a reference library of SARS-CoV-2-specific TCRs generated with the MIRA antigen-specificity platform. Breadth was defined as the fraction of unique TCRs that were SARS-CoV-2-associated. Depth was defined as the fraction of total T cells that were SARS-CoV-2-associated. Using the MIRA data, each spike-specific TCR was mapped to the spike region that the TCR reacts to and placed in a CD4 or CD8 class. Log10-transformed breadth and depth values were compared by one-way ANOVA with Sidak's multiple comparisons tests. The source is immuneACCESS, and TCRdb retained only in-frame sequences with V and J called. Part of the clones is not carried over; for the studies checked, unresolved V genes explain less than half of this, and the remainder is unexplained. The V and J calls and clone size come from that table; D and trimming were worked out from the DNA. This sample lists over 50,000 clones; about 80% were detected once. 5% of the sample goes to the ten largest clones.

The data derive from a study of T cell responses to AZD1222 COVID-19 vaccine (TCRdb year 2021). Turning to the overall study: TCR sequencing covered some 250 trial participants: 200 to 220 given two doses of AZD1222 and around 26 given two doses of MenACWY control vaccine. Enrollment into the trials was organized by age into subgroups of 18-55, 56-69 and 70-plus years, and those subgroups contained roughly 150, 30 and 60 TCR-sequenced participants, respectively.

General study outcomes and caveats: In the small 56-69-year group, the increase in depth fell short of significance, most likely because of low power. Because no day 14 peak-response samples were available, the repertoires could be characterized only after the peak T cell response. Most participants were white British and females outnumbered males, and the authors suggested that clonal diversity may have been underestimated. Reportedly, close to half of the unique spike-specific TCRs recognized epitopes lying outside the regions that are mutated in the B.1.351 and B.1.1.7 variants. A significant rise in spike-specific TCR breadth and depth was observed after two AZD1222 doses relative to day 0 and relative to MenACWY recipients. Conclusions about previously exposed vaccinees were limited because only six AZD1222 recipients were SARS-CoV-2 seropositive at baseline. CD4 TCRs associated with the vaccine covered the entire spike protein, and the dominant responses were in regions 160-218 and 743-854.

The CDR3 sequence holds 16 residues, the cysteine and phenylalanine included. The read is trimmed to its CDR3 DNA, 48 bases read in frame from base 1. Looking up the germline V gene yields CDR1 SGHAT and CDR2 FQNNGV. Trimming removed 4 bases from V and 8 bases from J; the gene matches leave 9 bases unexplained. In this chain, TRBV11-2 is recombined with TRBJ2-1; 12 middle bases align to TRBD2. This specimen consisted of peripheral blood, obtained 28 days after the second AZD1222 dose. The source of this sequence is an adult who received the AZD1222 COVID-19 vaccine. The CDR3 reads CASSSLRTSGTDEQFF. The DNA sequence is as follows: TGTGCCAGCAGCTCTCTAAGGACTAGCGGGACCGATGAGCAGTTCTTC.